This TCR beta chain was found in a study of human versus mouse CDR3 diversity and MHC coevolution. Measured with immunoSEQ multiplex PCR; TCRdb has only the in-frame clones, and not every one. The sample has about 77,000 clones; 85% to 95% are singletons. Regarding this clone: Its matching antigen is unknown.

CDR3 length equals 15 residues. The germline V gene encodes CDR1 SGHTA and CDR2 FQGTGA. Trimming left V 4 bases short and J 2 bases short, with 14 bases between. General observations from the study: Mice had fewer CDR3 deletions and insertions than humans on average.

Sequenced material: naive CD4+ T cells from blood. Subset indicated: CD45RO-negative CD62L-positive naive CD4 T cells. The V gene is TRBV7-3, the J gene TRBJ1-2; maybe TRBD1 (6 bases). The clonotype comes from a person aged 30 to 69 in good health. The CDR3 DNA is TGTGCCAGCAGCTCTAGGACAGCCGAAAACTATGGCTACACCTTC. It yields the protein CASSSRTAENYGYTF.